The 19 T cell receptor beta chains listed next were all sequenced from one sample in a study of blood T cell repertoires in COVID-19 (dated by TCRdb to about 2020). Library preparation was by the immunoSEQ multiplex PCR assay. Held by TCRdb, this immuneACCESS table contains in-frame sequences only and omits some clones. Under half of the omission traces to an unresolved V gene where checked; the cause of the rest is unknown. The sample table holds about 54,000 clones, of which 90% to 95% were seen once. The ten largest account for around 7.2% of the sample. Input material: peripheral blood. Every receptor here comes from a woman aged 60-75 years with active or convalescent COVID-19.

This chain uses TRBV10-3 with TRBJ1-5, with 12 bases aligning to TRBD1. The CDR3 has 15 residues. Trimming at V came to 3 bases and at J to 6 bases, leaving 3 bases not matched to a gene. CDR1 and CDR2 from the germline V gene are ENHRY and SYGVKD. CDR3: CAISDPGQGAQPQHF. CDR3 in DNA: TGTGCCATCAGTGATCCGGGACAGGGGGCTCAGCCCCAGCATTTT.

On this clone itself: One junction end does not reproduce the germline sequence, and a read error may be involved. The V call is TRBV28, the J call TRBJ2-7; possibly TRBD2 for D (6 bases). Germline CDR1 reads MDHEN; CDR2 reads SYDVKM. This CDR3 has 10 amino acids. The CDR3: CGREPYEQYF. The CDR3 region has the DNA TGCGGCCGGGAGCCCTACGAGCAGTACTTC.

J is TRBJ1-6 and V is TRBV28; 9 nucleotides match TRBD1. Germline-derived CDR1 and CDR2 are MDHEN and SYDVKM. This CDR3 contains 15 residues. The junction had 5 bases not matched to a gene; V was cut back by 4 bases and J by 7 bases. The CDR3 sequence: CASSWDRVVNSPLHF. The DNA of the CDR3 is TGTGCCAGCAGTTGGGACAGGGTCGTCAATTCACCCCTCCACTTT. The complete variable domain, with remaining parts taken from reference TRBV28 and TRBJ1-6, reads DVKVTQSSRYLVKRTGEKVFLECVQDMDHENMFWYRQDPGLGLRLIYFSYDVKMKEKGDIPEGYSVSREKKERFSLILESASTNQTSMYLCASSWDRVVNSPLHFGNGTRLTVT.

The chain uses TRBV19 and TRBJ2-7, with 7 bases identical to TRBD1. The CDR3 loop spans 14 amino acids. V lost 9 bases to trimming and J lost 3 bases; unmatched junction nucleotides: 11. Germline CDR1 LNHDA, CDR2 SQIVND (reference sequence). CDR3 in amino acids: CASLGTGTDYEQYF. The CDR3 DNA follows: TGTGCCAGCTTAGGGACCGGGACAGACTACGAGCAGTACTTC.

V usage is TRBV7-9 and J usage is TRBJ1-2, with 7 nucleotides matching TRBD1. The germline gives CDR1 SEHNR, CDR2 FQNEAQ (reference sequence). CDR3 length equals 14 residues. With V trimmed by 5 bases and J by 8 bases, 11 bases remained unmatched. The CDR3 sequence: CASSIQGPRGGYTF. CDR3 DNA: TGTGCCAGCAGCATACAGGGGCCCCGGGGAGGCTACACCTTC. The whole variable domain, filled in from reference TRBV7-9 and TRBJ1-2, reads DTGVSQNPRHKITKRGQNVTFRCDPISEHNRLYWYRQTLGQGPEFLTYFQNEAQLEKSRLLSDRFSAERPKGSFSTLEIQRTEQGDSAMYLCASSIQGPRGGYTFGSGTRLTVV.

This chain uses TRBV7-8 with TRBJ1-4, with TRBD1 matching over 10 bases. This CDR3 is 15 amino acids long. V shed 1 base and J 5 bases; nucleotides not matched to a gene: 1. The germline V gene encodes CDR1 SGHVS and CDR2 FQNEAQ. The CDR3 nucleotides read TGTGCCAGCAGCTTAGGACAGGGGGCGAATGAAAAACTGTTTTTT. It is translated as CASSLGQGANEKLFF.

This chain joins TRBV7-2 and TRBJ1-5, with TRBD1 identical over 7 bases. With 5 bases clipped from V and 3 bases from J, the junction kept 4 bases outside the gene matches. Germline CDR1 SGHTA, CDR2 FQGNSA. CDR3 length: 14 amino acids. The CDR3 sequence is CASSTQGPNQPQHF. The CDR3 coding sequence is TGTGCCAGCAGCACACAGGGGCCCAATCAGCCCCAGCATTTT. Using reference TRBV7-2 and TRBJ1-5 for the parts outside the CDR3, the full variable domain is GAGVSQSPSNKVTEKGKDVELRCDPISGHTALYWYRQSLGQGLEFLIYFQGNSAPDKSGLPSDRFSAERTGGSVSTLTIQRTQQEDSAVYLCASSTQGPNQPQHFGDGTRLSIL.

The CDR3, as DNA: TGCGCCAGCTCCCCAAGGACAGGAACTCCCGGCTATGGCTACACCTTC. Its translation: CASSPRTGTPGYGYTF. This sequence joins TRBV5-1 and TRBJ1-2; 7 bases fit TRBD1. Germline V gene lookup returns CDR1 SGHRS and CDR2 YFSETQ. The CDR3 length is 16 residues. V shed 7 bases and J 4 bases; nucleotides not matched to a gene: 16.

This rearrangement joins TRBV15 to TRBJ1-1; D is ambiguous. The CDR3 is 15 amino acids. The V gene's germline CDR1 is LNHNV and CDR2 YYDKDF (reference sequence). Between the trimmed V and J ends, which lost 0 bases and 4 bases, there was a span of 12 bases. The DNA of the CDR3 is TGTGCCACCAGCAGAGATTTGGGTGGGAGCACTGAAGCTTTCTTT. It specifies CATSRDLGGSTEAFF.

The chain has TRBV6-5 and TRBJ2-7, with 8 positions matching TRBD2. With V trimmed by 5 bases and J by 6 bases, 3 bases remained unmatched. The CDR3 consists of 12 residues. Per the germline V gene, CDR1 is MNHEY and CDR2 is SVGAGI. The CDR3 region has the DNA TGTGCCAGCAGTCGGGGGGGGAGCGAGCAGTACTTC. This encodes CASSRGGSEQYF.

V usage is TRBV4-1 and J usage is TRBJ1-5; the match to TRBD1 covers 8 bases. Unmatched junction bases numbered 11, after V lost 3 bases and J lost 7 bases. This CDR3 has 16 amino acids. Germline CDR1 MGHRA, CDR2 YSYEKL. The CDR3 bases are TGCGCCAGCAGCCACCAGGTGACAGGGGAATACCAGCCCCAGCATTTT. It encodes CASSHQVTGEYQPQHF.

Only one count was recorded for this clone. This chain links TRBV28 with TRBJ1-2, with 7 bases fitting TRBD1. The CDR3 length is 13 residues. Germline CDR1 reads MDHEN; CDR2 reads SYDVKM. V was pared by 2 bases and J by 7 bases, with 4 bases of the junction left unmatched. CDR3: CASSLTGAGGYTF. The CDR3 nucleotides read TGTGCCAGCAGTTTAACAGGGGCGGGTGGCTACACCTTC.

J is TRBJ2-6 and V is TRBV5-6; D possibly corresponds to TRBD2 (6 bases). V was clipped by 1 base and J by 2 bases, with 7 bases between them. Germline CDR1 SGHDT, CDR2 YYEEEE. The CDR3 is 15 amino acids. CDR3 loop: CASSLWGAGANVLTF. The CDR3 region has the DNA TGTGCCAGCAGCTTGTGGGGGGCTGGGGCCAACGTCCTGACTTTC.

A single count supports this clone. The chain uses TRBV7-9 and TRBJ1-1; TRBD1 aligns across 8 bases. Germline CDR1 and CDR2: SEHNR and FQNEAQ (reference sequence). Trimming at V came to 1 base and at J to 7 bases, leaving 5 bases not matched to a gene. The CDR3 spans 14 residues. The CDR3 DNA is TGTGCCAGCAGCTTAGGCAGGGGGCAGGATGAAGCTTTCTTT. Translation gives CASSLGRGQDEAFF.

This chain links TRBV25-1 with TRBJ2-2; D perhaps matches TRBD2 (6 bases). Germline CDR1 MGHDK, CDR2 SYGVNS. CDR3 size: 17 residues. The germline V and J ends were trimmed by 2 bases and 3 bases, with 16 bases remaining between them. The CDR3 is CASSEQAGFADTGELFF. The CDR3 DNA reads TGTGCCAGCAGTGAACAGGCGGGGTTTGCGGACACCGGGGAGCTGTTTTTT.

The rearrangement uses TRBV28 and TRBJ2-1; 8 bases are shared with TRBD1. V lost 4 bases to trimming and J lost 12 bases; unmatched junction nucleotides: 11. The CDR3 has 14 residues. Germline V lookup: CDR1 MDHEN, CDR2 SYDVKM. CDR3 coding DNA: TGTGCCAGCAGTTCTCCTGTACAGGGGGAAGGGCAGTTCTTC. Translated, it gives CASSSPVQGEGQFF.

The J gene is TRBJ1-2, the V gene TRBV3-1 (or the pseudogene TRBV3-2); D perhaps matches TRBD1 (6 bases). CDR3 size: 13 residues. V dropped 4 bases and J dropped 3 bases, with 9 bases sitting between them. Germline V gene sequence: CDR1 LGHDT, CDR2 YNNKEL (reference sequence). CDR3 amino acids: CASSLGQYYGYTF. Here the CDR3 DNA reads TGTGCCAGCAGCCTAGGACAGTACTATGGCTACACCTTC.

The genes are TRBV28 and TRBJ2-5; possible D gene TRBD1, 8 bases. Germline CDR1 reads MDHEN; CDR2 reads SYDVKM. The CDR3 runs to 13 residues. V shed 6 bases and J shed 5 bases, with 13 bases lying between them. The CDR3 DNA is TGTGCCAGCAGACAGGGGGGAGGGGAGACCCAGTACTTC. Residues: CASRQGGGETQYF. The full variable domain, rest sourced from reference TRBV28 and TRBJ2-5, is DVKVTQSSRYLVKRTGEKVFLECVQDMDHENMFWYRQDPGLGLRLIYFSYDVKMKEKGDIPEGYSVSREKKERFSLILESASTNQTSMYLCASRQGGGETQYFGPGTRLLVL.

CDR3 coding DNA: TGTGCCAGCAGTTACTCGCGTGACAGCAACACTGAAGCTTTCTTT. Its translation is CASSYSRDSNTEAFF. The V call is TRBV6-6, the J call TRBJ1-1; perhaps TRBD1 as D (5 bases). The germline V and J ends were trimmed by 0 bases and 2 bases, with 10 bases remaining between them. Germline CDR1 MNHNY, CDR2 SVGAGI (reference sequence). The CDR3 spans 15 residues.